The 19 T cell receptor beta chains in this list originate from one sample, sequenced in a study of cytomegalovirus exposure and HLA in healthy donors. The PCR made use of 60 Vbeta and 13 Jbeta primers. Sequencing was performed with immunoSEQ multiplex PCR; in TCRdb, only in-frame clones are kept and a portion is missing. This sample has about 270,000 clones, with roughly two thirds found just once. The sample taken for sequencing was PBMCs. The receptor set was obtained from a female donor in good health and CMV-seronegative.

J is TRBJ1-5 and V is TRBV2; tentative D call: TRBD1 (6 bases). The CDR3 is 15 amino acids. V was pared by 4 bases and J by 6 bases, with 16 bases between. Germline V gives CDR1 SNHLY, CDR2 FYNNEI. The CDR3 here is CASSVGHKTGQPQHF. CDR3 in DNA: TGTGCCAGCAGTGTGGGACATAAGACGGGTCAGCCCCAGCATTTT.

V is TRBV6-6 and J is TRBJ2-1, with TRBD2 identical over 9 bases. The CDR3 spans 16 residues. The J segment lost 7 bases and the V segment lost 0 bases, leaving 7 bases of the junction unmatched. Germline V gene data show CDR1 as MNHNY and CDR2 as SVGAGI (reference sequence). The CDR3 region has the DNA TGTGCCAGCAGTTACTCGGCGGGAGGGCCCGTGAATGAGCAGTTCTTC. Translating gives CASSYSAGGPVNEQFF.

This clone has just a few counts. This rearrangement joins TRBV19 to TRBJ1-5; no clear D. The V end lost 5 bases, the J end lost 4 bases, and 15 bases lay between the germline ends. The V gene's germline CDR1 is LNHDA and CDR2 SQIVND (reference sequence). The CDR3 totals 15 residues. The CDR3 DNA reads as TGTGCCAGTAGTGGGTCGGGTCTCAATAATCAGCCCCAGCATTTT. Its translation: CASSGSGLNNQPQHF.

V is TRBV27 and J is TRBJ1-1; 8 nucleotides match TRBD1. The V and J ends lost 7 bases and 4 bases, in that order; junction bases with no gene match: 8. Germline CDR1 and CDR2: MNHEY and SMNVEV (reference sequence). CDR3 length: 14 amino acids. CDR3 DNA: TGTGCCAGCACATCAGGGGGCCTCTCCACTGAAGCTTTCTTT. Its protein product is CASTSGGLSTEAFF.

The V and J genes are TRBV19 and TRBJ2-1; 11 bases match TRBD2. The germline V gene has CDR1 LNHDA and CDR2 SQIVND (reference sequence). With 1 base clipped from V and 8 bases from J, the junction kept 10 bases outside the gene matches. The CDR3 extends over 17 amino acids. The CDR3 spells CASSIVFRTSGSHEQFF. In DNA, the CDR3 is TGTGCCAGTAGTATAGTATTTCGTACTAGCGGGAGTCATGAGCAGTTCTTC.

The chain combines TRBV9 with TRBJ2-5, with D possibly matching TRBD2 (6 bases). The CDR3 has 15 amino acids. In germline, CDR1 is SGDLS, CDR2 YYNGEE. The V gene lost 0 bases and the J gene lost 1 base, with 10 bases spanning the gap. The CDR3 coding sequence is TGTGCCAGCAGCGTAGAGTACGGGGGCCAAGAGACCCAGTACTTC. It codes for CASSVEYGGQETQYF.

CDR3 in DNA: TGTGCCAGCAGCTCCTCAGCGGGAGTCTCCTACGAGCAGTACTTC. This gives the protein CASSSSAGVSYEQYF. The V gene is TRBV7-9, the J gene TRBJ2-5; 8 nucleotides agree with TRBD2. The DNA matches TRBJ2-7 better at its end, which makes the J call doubtful. CDR3 size: 15 residues. Germline CDR1 is SEHNR and CDR2 is FQNEAQ (reference sequence).

CDR3: CASSPGTSVDNEQFF. DNA of the CDR3: TGCGCCAGCAGCCCAGGGACTAGCGTTGACAATGAGCAGTTCTTC. The chain uses TRBV5-1 and TRBJ2-1; 10 nucleotides align to TRBD2. Germline lookup yields CDR1 SGHRS and CDR2 YFSETQ. The ends lost 4 bases at V and 5 bases at J; junction bases unmatched: 6. CDR3 length equals 15 residues. Full variable domain (remainder filled in from reference TRBV5-1 and TRBJ2-1): KAGVTQTPRYLIKTRGQQVTLSCSPISGHRSVSWYQQTPGQGLQFLFEYFSETQRNKGNFPGRFSGRQFSNSRSEMNVSTLELGDSALYLCASSPGTSVDNEQFFGPGTRLTVL.

In this sample, this clone turned up once. The chain employs TRBV27 and TRBJ1-1, with TRBD1 identical over 10 bases. Germline V gives CDR1 MNHEY, CDR2 SMNVEV (reference sequence). This CDR3 is 16 amino acids long. V lost 7 bases and J lost 0; bases outside the gene matches: 8. CDR3 nucleotides: TGTGCCAGCAAAGAGGGGGACAGGGGCATGAACACTGAAGCTTTCTTT. Translation: CASKEGDRGMNTEAFF.

This clone was seen only a few times. The V and J genes are TRBV7-6 and TRBJ1-5, with TRBD1 identical over 8 bases. J gave up 3 bases and V 0 bases, and 10 bases lay outside the gene matches. There are 18 residues in the CDR3. Germline V gene sequence: CDR1 SGHVS, CDR2 FNYEAQ. The CDR3 loop reads CASSLARWDRTTNQPQHF. CDR3 sequence (DNA): TGTGCCAGCAGCTTAGCGCGCTGGGACAGGACTACCAATCAGCCCCAGCATTTT.

The chain uses TRBV27 and TRBJ1-1; TRBD1 agrees at 8 bases. Unmatched junction bases numbered 1, after V lost 1 base and J lost 0 bases. The CDR3 contains 15 residues. CDR1 is MNHEY, CDR2 SMNVEV, per germline (reference sequence). The CDR3 DNA reads as TGTGCCAGCAGTTTATGGACAGGGATGAACACTGAAGCTTTCTTT. The encoded protein is CASSLWTGMNTEAFF.

V is TRBV2 and J is TRBJ2-7, with D unclear. V lost 6 bases and J 5 bases, leaving 14 bases between the germline ends. There are 13 residues in the CDR3. CDR1 is SNHLY, CDR2 FYNNEI, per germline. CDR3 DNA sequence: TGTGCCAGCAGCCCCGGATGGAGCGACGAGCAGTACTTC. Translating gives CASSPGWSDEQYF.

The rearrangement joins TRBV29-1 to TRBJ2-3, with 8 bases identical to TRBD1. V lost 6 bases to trimming and J lost 3 bases; unmatched junction nucleotides: 8. The V gene's germline CDR1 is SQVTM and CDR2 ANQGSEA. CDR3 size: 14 residues. CDR3 bases: TGCAGCGTCGCCAGGGGGCGTGGTACAGATACGCAGTATTTT. Amino acid sequence: CSVARGRGTDTQYF.

The V call is TRBV30, the J call TRBJ2-3; 9 bases align to TRBD1. V lost 0 bases to trimming and J lost 4 bases; unmatched junction nucleotides: 20. The germline CDR1 and CDR2 sequences are GTSNPN and SVGIG (reference sequence). The CDR3 is 20 amino acids. The CDR3 loop is CAWSVLKFRLKQGAADTQYF. The CDR3 nucleotides are TGTGCCTGGAGTGTACTGAAGTTCAGGTTAAAACAGGGGGCCGCAGATACGCAGTATTTT.

This sequence joins TRBV28 and TRBJ1-2; 8 bases are a match to TRBD1. Trimming removed 4 bases from V and 7 bases from J; junction bases left unmatched: 11. The CDR3 runs 15 residues. Germline loops: CDR1 MDHEN, CDR2 SYDVKM. Here the CDR3 DNA reads TGTGCCAGCAGTTCCATCGGACAGGGCCCCTCTGGCTACACCTTC. Amino acid sequence: CASSSIGQGPSGYTF.

This clone was seen once. V gene TRBV7-2 combines with J gene TRBJ2-7; 10 bases are a match to TRBD2. The germline V gene has CDR1 SGHTA and CDR2 FQGNSA. The CDR3 extends over 13 amino acids. V shed 3 bases and J 6 bases; nucleotides not matched to a gene: 2. CDR3 coding DNA: TGTGCCAGCAGCTTTCTAGCGGGAGCCGAGCAGTACTTC. This sequence encodes CASSFLAGAEQYF.

This chain joins TRBV7-9 and TRBJ1-3, with no clear D. Trimming cost V 2 bases and J 0 bases, with 5 bases left between them. Germline CDR1 is SEHNR and CDR2 is FQNEAQ (reference sequence). The CDR3 has 14 amino acids. This CDR3 is CASSLSGSGNTIYF. CDR3 DNA: TGTGCCAGCAGCTTAAGCGGCTCTGGAAACACCATATATTTT.

The chain combines TRBV27 with TRBJ2-7; 7 nucleotides line up with TRBD1. The CDR3 covers 14 residues. Germline V CDR1 and CDR2: MNHEY, SMNVEV (reference sequence). The ends lost 4 bases at V and 2 bases at J; junction bases unmatched: 5. In nucleotides, the CDR3 is TGTGCCAGCAGTTCCCCCGGACAGGCCTACGAGCAGTACTTC. Protein: CASSSPGQAYEQYF.

CDR3 loop: CASSERGSGNYLYNEQFF. The CDR3 coding sequence is TGTGCCAGCAGTGAACGGGGCAGCGGGAACTACCTCTACAATGAGCAGTTCTTC. V usage is TRBV6-1 and J usage is TRBJ2-1; 7 bases fit TRBD2. J lost 3 bases, V lost 2 bases, and 13 bases had no gene match. From germline, CDR1 is MNHNS and CDR2 SASEGT. The CDR3 is made up of 18 amino acids.